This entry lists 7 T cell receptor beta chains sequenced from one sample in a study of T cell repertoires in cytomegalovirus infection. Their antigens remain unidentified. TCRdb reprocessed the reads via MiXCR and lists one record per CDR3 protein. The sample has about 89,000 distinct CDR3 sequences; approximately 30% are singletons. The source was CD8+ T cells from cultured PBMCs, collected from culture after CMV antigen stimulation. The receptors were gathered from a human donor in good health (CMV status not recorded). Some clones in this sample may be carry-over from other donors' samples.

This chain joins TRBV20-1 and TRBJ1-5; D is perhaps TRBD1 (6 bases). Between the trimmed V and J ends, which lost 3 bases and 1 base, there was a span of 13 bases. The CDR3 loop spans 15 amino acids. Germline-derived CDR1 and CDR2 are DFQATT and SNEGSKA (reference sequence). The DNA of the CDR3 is TGCAGTGCTAGCAGGGGCACGGCGAGCAATCAGCCCCAGCATTTT. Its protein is CSASRGTASNQPQHF.

CDR3 in DNA: TGCGCCAGCAGCTACAGTGCGGGGGGAACCTACGAGCAGTACTTC. Translation gives CASSYSAGGTYEQYF. The chain uses TRBV4-1 and TRBJ2-7; 8 bases align to TRBD2. V trimming: 5 bases; J trimming: 2 bases; junction bases outside the gene matches: 8. The CDR3 spans 15 residues. Germline CDR1 is MGHRA and CDR2 is YSYEKL.

The CDR3 DNA reads TGTGCCAGCAGCGTAGTTAGGCGGGACACTGAAGCTTTCTTT. This gives the protein CASSVVRRDTEAFF. V gene TRBV9 combines with J gene TRBJ1-1; no reliable D call. CDR1 and CDR2 from the germline V gene are SGDLS and YYNGEE. Trimming removed 0 bases at V and 3 bases at J, with 9 bases between. The CDR3 totals 14 residues.

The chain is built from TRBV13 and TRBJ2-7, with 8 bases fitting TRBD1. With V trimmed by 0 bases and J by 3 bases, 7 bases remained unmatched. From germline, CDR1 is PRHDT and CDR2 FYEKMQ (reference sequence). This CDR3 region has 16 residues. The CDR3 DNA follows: TGTGCCAGCAGCTTAGGCCCCGGACAGGGTTTCTACGAGCAGTACTTC. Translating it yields CASSLGPGQGFYEQYF.

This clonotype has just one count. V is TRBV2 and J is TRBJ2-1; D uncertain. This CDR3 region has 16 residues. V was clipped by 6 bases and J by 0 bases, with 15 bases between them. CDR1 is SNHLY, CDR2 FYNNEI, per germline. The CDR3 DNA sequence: TGTGCCAGCAGGAGCAGTCCCCTGAGCTCCTACAATGAGCAGTTCTTC. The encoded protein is CASRSSPLSSYNEQFF.

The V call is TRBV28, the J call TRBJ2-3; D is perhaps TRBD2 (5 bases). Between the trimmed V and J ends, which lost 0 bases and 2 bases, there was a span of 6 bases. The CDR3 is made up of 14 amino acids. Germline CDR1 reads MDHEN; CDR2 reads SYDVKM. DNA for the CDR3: TGTGCCAGCAGTTTATGGGGAGCCACAGATACGCAGTATTTT. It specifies CASSLWGATDTQYF.

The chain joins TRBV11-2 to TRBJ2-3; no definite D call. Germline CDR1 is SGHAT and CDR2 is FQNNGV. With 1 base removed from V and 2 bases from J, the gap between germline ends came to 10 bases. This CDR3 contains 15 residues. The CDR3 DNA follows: TGTGCCAGCAGCTTAGGAGGACGTCCCACAGATACGCAGTATTTT. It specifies CASSLGGRPTDTQYF.